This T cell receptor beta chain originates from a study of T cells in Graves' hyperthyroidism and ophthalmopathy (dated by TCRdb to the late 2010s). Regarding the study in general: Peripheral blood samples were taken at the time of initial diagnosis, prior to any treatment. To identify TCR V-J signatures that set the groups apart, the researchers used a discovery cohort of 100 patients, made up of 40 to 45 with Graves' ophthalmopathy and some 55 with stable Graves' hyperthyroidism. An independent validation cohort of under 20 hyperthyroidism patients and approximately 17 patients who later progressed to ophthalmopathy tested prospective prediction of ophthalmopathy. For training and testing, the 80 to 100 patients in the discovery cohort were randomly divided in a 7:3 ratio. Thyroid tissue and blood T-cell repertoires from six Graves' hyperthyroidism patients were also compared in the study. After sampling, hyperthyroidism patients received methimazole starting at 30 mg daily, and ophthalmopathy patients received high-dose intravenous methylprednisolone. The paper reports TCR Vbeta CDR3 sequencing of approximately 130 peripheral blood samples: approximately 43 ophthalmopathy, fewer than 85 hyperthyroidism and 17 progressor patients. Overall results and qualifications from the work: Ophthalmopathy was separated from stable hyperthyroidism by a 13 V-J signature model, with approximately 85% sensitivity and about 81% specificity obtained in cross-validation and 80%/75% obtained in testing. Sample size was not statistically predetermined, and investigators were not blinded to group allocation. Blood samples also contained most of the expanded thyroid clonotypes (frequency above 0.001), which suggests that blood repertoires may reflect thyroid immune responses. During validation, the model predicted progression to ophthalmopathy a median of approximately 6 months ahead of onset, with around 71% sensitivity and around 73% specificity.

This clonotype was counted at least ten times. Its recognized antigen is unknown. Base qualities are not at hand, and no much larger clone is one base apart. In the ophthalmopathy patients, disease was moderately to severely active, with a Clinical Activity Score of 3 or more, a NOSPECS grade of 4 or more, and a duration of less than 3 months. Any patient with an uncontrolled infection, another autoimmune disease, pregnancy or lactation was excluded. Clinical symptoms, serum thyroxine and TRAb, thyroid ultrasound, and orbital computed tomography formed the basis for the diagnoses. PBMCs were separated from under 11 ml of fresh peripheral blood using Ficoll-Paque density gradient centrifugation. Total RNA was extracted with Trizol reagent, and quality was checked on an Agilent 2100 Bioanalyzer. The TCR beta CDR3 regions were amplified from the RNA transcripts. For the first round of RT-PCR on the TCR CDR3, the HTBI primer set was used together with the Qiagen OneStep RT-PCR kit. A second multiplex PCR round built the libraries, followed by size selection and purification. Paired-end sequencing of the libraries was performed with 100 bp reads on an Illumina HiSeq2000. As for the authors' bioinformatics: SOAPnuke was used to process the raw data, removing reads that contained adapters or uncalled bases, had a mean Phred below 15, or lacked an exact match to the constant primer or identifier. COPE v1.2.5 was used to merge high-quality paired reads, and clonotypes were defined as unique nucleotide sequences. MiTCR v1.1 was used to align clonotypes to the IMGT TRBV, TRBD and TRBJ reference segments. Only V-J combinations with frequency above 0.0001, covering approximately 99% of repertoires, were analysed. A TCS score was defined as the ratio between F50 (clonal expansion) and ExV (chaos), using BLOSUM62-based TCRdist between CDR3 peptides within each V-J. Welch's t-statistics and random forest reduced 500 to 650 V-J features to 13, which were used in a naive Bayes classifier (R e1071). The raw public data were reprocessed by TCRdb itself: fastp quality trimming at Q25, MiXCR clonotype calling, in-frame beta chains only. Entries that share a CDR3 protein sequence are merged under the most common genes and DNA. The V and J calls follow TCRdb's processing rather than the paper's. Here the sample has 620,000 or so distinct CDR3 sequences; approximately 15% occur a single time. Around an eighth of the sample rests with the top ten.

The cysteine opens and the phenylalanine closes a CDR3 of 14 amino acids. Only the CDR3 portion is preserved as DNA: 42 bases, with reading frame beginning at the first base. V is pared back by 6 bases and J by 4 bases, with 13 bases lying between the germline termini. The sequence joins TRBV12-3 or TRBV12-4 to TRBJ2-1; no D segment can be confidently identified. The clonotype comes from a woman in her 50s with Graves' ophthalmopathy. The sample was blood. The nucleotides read TGTGCCAGCAGCCTCTCCGCCGTATACAATGAGCAGTTCTTC. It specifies CASSLSAVYNEQFF.